What follows are 27 T cell receptor beta chains derived from one specimen sequenced in a study of blood T cell repertoires in COVID-19. Here immunoSEQ multiplex PCR was the method, and the copy in TCRdb shows in-frame clones only, minus some. The table records fewer than 250,000 clones, 80% to 85% of them present only once. Sequences were obtained from PBMCs or T cells enriched from blood (not recorded which). The receptors were sampled from a woman aged 40 to 50 who had recovered from COVID-19.

V usage is TRBV7-6 and J usage is TRBJ2-1; D may be TRBD1 (6 bases). CDR1 is SGHVS and CDR2 is FNYEAQ in the germline V gene. The CDR3 has 14 amino acids. Deletions cut 3 bases from V and 3 bases from J, with 9 bases between. CDR3 protein: CASSFGGNYNEQFF. CDR3 sequence (DNA): TGTGCCAGCAGCTTTGGGGGCAACTACAATGAGCAGTTCTTC.

V is TRBV24-1 and J is TRBJ2-2, with D possibly TRBD2 on 6 matching bases. V lost 4 bases and J 4 bases, leaving 12 bases between the germline ends. Germline loops: CDR1 KGHDR, CDR2 SFDVKD. This CDR3 contains 15 residues. Here the CDR3 reads CATSDAGLSTGELFF. In nucleotides, the CDR3 is TGTGCCACCAGTGACGCGGGACTCAGCACCGGGGAGCTGTTTTTT.

The chain is built from TRBV6-5 and TRBJ2-1; D is unresolved. This CDR3 is 14 amino acids long. V was cut by 3 bases and J by 0 bases, with 6 bases left in between. Per the germline V gene, CDR1 is MNHEY and CDR2 is SVGAGI. CDR3 bases: TGTGCCAGCAGTTATGATAGCTCCTACAATGAGCAGTTCTTC. This translates into CASSYDSSYNEQFF.

The V and J genes are TRBV11-2 and TRBJ2-3; a weak D match, TRBD2 (7 bases). Per germline, CDR1 SGHAT and CDR2 FQNNGV. This CDR3 contains 15 residues. The V end lost 5 bases, the J end lost 8 bases, and 20 bases lay between the germline ends. The CDR3 DNA follows: TGTGCCAGCAGCCCCGGGACTACCACACAGGGTACGCAGTATTTT. Amino acid sequence: CASSPGTTTQGTQYF.

The sample holds many counts of this clone. The chain joins TRBV29-1 to TRBJ1-1, with 9 bases lining up with TRBD1. This CDR3 contains 14 residues. Trimming cost V 7 bases and J 3 bases; bases outside gene matches: 9. Germline CDR1 SQVTM, CDR2 ANQGSEA. CDR3 protein: CSGTRDRDHTEAFF. The CDR3 bases are TGCAGCGGAACCCGGGACAGGGACCACACTGAAGCTTTCTTT.

The chain joins TRBV24-1 to TRBJ2-2, with 7 bases matching TRBD1. The CDR3 is 19 amino acids. V lost 1 base to trimming and J lost 0 bases; unmatched junction nucleotides: 10. CDR1 and CDR2 (germline): KGHDR, SFDVKD. The CDR3, as DNA: TGTGCCACCAGTGATTTTCCGTTTGGGACAGAGGCGAACACCGGGGAGCTGTTTTTT. Its protein product is CATSDFPFGTEANTGELFF.

The J gene is TRBJ2-3, the V gene TRBV27; TRBD2 matches 7 bases. Germline V gives CDR1 MNHEY, CDR2 SMNVEV (reference sequence). CDR3 length: 14 residues. V lost 4 bases to trimming and J lost 4 bases; unmatched junction nucleotides: 5. CDR3 sequence: CASSSSTSPDTQYF. The CDR3, as DNA: TGTGCCAGCAGTTCATCGACTAGCCCAGATACGCAGTATTTT.

This chain joins TRBV24-1 and TRBJ1-1; 8 nucleotides line up with TRBD1. The CDR3 length is 16 residues. Germline CDR1 reads KGHDR; CDR2 reads SFDVKD. The V and J ends lost 12 bases and 5 bases, in that order; junction bases with no gene match: 19. The CDR3 DNA reads as TGTGCCCACAGGGGGAGGGGTCACCCATTCGGAACTGAAGCTTTCTTT. Protein product: CAHRGRGHPFGTEAFF.

Notes on this clone: An end of the junction differs from the germline gene, which may be a read error. J is TRBJ1-3 and V is TRBV7-9; D not resolved. The CDR3 length is 11 residues. Germline lookup yields CDR1 SEHNR and CDR2 FQNEAQ (reference sequence). Here the CDR3 reads CASSLGALFNF. DNA of the CDR3: TGTGCCAGCAGCTTAGGAGCACTTTTTAATTTT.

The rearrangement joins TRBV7-9 to TRBJ2-7, with a tentative D call TRBD1 (6 bases). The V and J ends lost 7 bases and 4 bases respectively, with 17 bases between them. CDR1 SEHNR and CDR2 FQNEAQ come from the germline V gene (reference sequence). The CDR3 is made up of 14 amino acids. The CDR3 DNA sequence: TGTGCCAGCACCCTAATGGGGACACAGTACGAGCAGTACTTC. It yields the protein CASTLMGTQYEQYF.

The rearrangement links TRBV7-9 to TRBJ2-3; 10 positions agree with TRBD1. V shed 8 bases, J shed 3 bases, and the junction held 5 bases outside the gene matches. This CDR3 has 14 amino acids. CDR1 is SEHNR and CDR2 is FQNEAQ in the germline V gene (reference sequence). The CDR3 nucleotides read TGTGCCAGCGCCAGGGACAGGGGAACAGATACGCAGTATTTT. Residues: CASARDRGTDTQYF.

The chain has TRBV7-9 and TRBJ2-7; TRBD2 matches 9 bases. This CDR3 comprises 16 residues. Germline values: CDR1 SEHNR, CDR2 FQNEAQ (reference sequence). The V gene end was trimmed by 1 base and the J gene end by 0 bases; junction bases not matched to a gene: 4. The CDR3 nucleotides read TGTGCCAGCAGCTTAGGACTAGCGGAGAGCTCCTACGAGCAGTACTTC. It encodes CASSLGLAESSYEQYF.

This clone was detected only once. The V gene is TRBV6-5, the J gene TRBJ2-7; perhaps TRBD2 as D (5 bases). This CDR3 comprises 14 residues. V was shortened by 6 bases and J by 6 bases, with 18 bases between the two germline ends. The germline gives CDR1 MNHEY, CDR2 SVGAGI. The CDR3 DNA reads as TGTGCCAGCAGGCGCTATAAAGAGGGTGGCGAGCAGTACTTC. Its protein product is CASRRYKEGGEQYF.

This chain uses TRBV11-3 with TRBJ1-2; perhaps TRBD1 as D (5 bases). V was cut by 6 bases and J by 6 bases, with 11 bases left in between. From germline, CDR1 is SGHNT and CDR2 YENEEA. This CDR3 region has 12 residues. CDR3 loop: CASSLGTDGYTF. In DNA, the CDR3 is TGTGCCAGCAGTTTGGGGACTGATGGCTACACCTTC. The whole variable domain, remainder taken from reference TRBV11-3 and TRBJ1-2, is EAGVVQSPRYKIIEKKQPVAFWCNPISGHNTLYWYLQNLGQGPELLIRYENEEAVDDSQLPKDRFSAERLKGVDSTLKIQPAELGDSAVYLCASSLGTDGYTFGSGTRLTVV.

This clone has ten or more counts. This chain connects TRBV30 to TRBJ1-2; the D is unclear. This CDR3 has 13 residues. Trimming stripped 7 bases from V and 4 bases from J, with 16 bases between. Germline V gene data show CDR1 as GTSNPN and CDR2 as SVGIG (reference sequence). CDR3 nucleotides: TGTGCCTCCCCGGGGTCCAACCTCTATGGCTACACCTTC. It codes for CASPGSNLYGYTF.

This chain connects TRBV5-5 to TRBJ2-7; D uncertain. In germline, CDR1 is SGHKS, CDR2 YYEKEE (reference sequence). V was pared by 4 bases and J by 6 bases, with 23 bases between. This CDR3 is built from 16 residues. The CDR3 loop reads CASSPYLQVEYSEQYV. The DNA for the CDR3 is TGTGCCAGCAGCCCCTATTTGCAGGTAGAGTATAGCGAGCAGTACGTC.

The V and J genes are TRBV7-7 and TRBJ2-1; 14 nucleotides agree with TRBD2. Germline V gene lookup returns CDR1 SSHAT and CDR2 FNYEAQ (reference sequence). The CDR3 consists of 15 residues. V was clipped by 5 bases and J by 6 bases; unmatched bases: 3. CDR3 in DNA: TGTGCCAGCAGCCGGGGACTAGCGGGAGCCAATGAGCAGTTCTTC. It translates to CASSRGLAGANEQFF.

The chain has TRBV10-3 and TRBJ2-2; 7 nucleotides match TRBD2. This CDR3 is 15 amino acids long. V lost 3 bases to trimming and J lost 4 bases; unmatched junction nucleotides: 5. Germline loops: CDR1 ENHRY, CDR2 SYGVKD. CDR3 nucleotides: TGTGCCATCAGTGACCTAGCGGAGATCACCGGGGAGCTGTTTTTT. Translation: CAISDLAEITGELFF.

The chain recombines TRBV19 with TRBJ1-6, with 7 positions matching TRBD1. The CDR3 runs to 16 residues. The V and J ends lost 2 bases and 9 bases, in that order; junction bases with no gene match: 10. Germline V gene data show CDR1 as LNHDA and CDR2 as SQIVND (reference sequence). CDR3 in amino acids: CASSIPEDRAPSPLHF. The CDR3 DNA sequence: TGTGCCAGTAGTATACCCGAAGACAGGGCTCCTTCACCCCTCCACTTT. Full variable domain (missing parts from reference TRBV19 and TRBJ1-6): DGGITQSPKYLFRKEGQNVTLSCEQNLNHDAMYWYRQDPGQGLRLIYYSQIVNDFQKGDIAEGYSVSREKKESFPLTVTSAQKNPTAFYLCASSIPEDRAPSPLHFGNGTRLTVT.

The chain is built from TRBV24-1 and TRBJ2-2; tentative D call: TRBD1 (5 bases). The CDR3 loop spans 13 amino acids. Per germline, CDR1 KGHDR and CDR2 SFDVKD. V was cut by 7 bases and J by 3 bases, with 8 bases left in between. The CDR3 region has the DNA TGTGCCACCAGGGACACCCACACCGGGGAGCTGTTTTTT. Amino acid sequence: CATRDTHTGELFF.

This clone occurred once. The chain has TRBV27 and TRBJ2-7; tentative D call: TRBD1 (5 bases). The CDR3 spans 13 residues. V was pared by 5 bases and J by 1 base, with 9 bases between. Germline V lookup: CDR1 MNHEY, CDR2 SMNVEV (reference sequence). The CDR3 is CASSMTVSYEQYF. The CDR3, as DNA: TGTGCCAGCAGTATGACAGTTTCCTACGAGCAGTACTTC.

The chain carries TRBV10-3 and TRBJ1-1; 9 bases match TRBD1. J lost 0 bases, V lost 8 bases, and 4 bases had no gene match. Germline-derived CDR1 and CDR2 are ENHRY and SYGVKD. The CDR3 runs to 14 residues. In nucleotides, the CDR3 is TGTGCCATCCGACAGGGGGACATGAACACTGAAGCTTTCTTT. This gives the protein CAIRQGDMNTEAFF.

With regard to this clone: In the same sample, other DNA sequences code for this CDR3. The chain combines TRBV3-1 (or the pseudogene TRBV3-2) with TRBJ2-5; 7 bases line up with TRBD2. Germline V lookup: CDR1 LGHDT, CDR2 YNNKEL (reference sequence). J lost 4 bases, V lost 6 bases, and 2 bases had no gene match. The length of the CDR3 is 12 residues. DNA for the CDR3: TGTGCCAGCAGTCGCGGGGGAGAGACCCAGTACTTC. Translated, it gives CASSRGGETQYF.

The chain carries TRBV5-1 and TRBJ2-5; TRBD2 matches at 9 bases. V lost 4 bases and J lost 0; bases outside the gene matches: 4. The germline CDR1 and CDR2 sequences are SGHRS and YFSETQ. The CDR3 covers 15 residues. CDR3 amino acids: CASSTGTSNQETQYF. The CDR3, as DNA: TGCGCCAGCAGCACCGGGACTAGCAACCAAGAGACCCAGTACTTC.

This chain uses TRBV11-2 with TRBJ1-3, with D unresolved. The length of the CDR3 is 16 residues. Germline V gene lookup returns CDR1 SGHAT and CDR2 FQNNGV. V lost 0 bases, J lost 0 bases, and 9 bases lay in between. CDR3: CASSLDLASSGNTIYF. The DNA of the CDR3 is TGTGCCAGCAGCTTAGATCTGGCCAGCTCTGGAAACACCATATATTTT.

In DNA form, the CDR3 reads TGTGCCAGCAGCTCCTTGGACAGGGAAGGAGAGCAGTTCTTC. This encodes CASSSLDREGEQFF. The chain uses TRBV7-2 and TRBJ2-1; 8 bases match TRBD1. The CDR3 covers 14 residues. Trimming took 4 bases from V and 10 from J; bases not matched to a gene: 9. Germline assignment: CDR1 SGHTA and CDR2 FQGNSA.

The V and J genes are TRBV3-1 (or the pseudogene TRBV3-2) and TRBJ2-1; 8 positions agree with TRBD1. The CDR3 spans 16 residues. V shed 4 bases, J shed 8 bases, and the junction held 13 bases outside the gene matches. The germline V gene encodes CDR1 LGHDT and CDR2 YNNKEL (reference sequence). CDR3 in DNA: TGTGCCAGCAGCCCCTGGACAGGGACGGTAGGAGATGAGCAGTTCTTC. This sequence encodes CASSPWTGTVGDEQFF.